This is a list of T cell receptor beta chains from one sample in a study of spatial heterogeneity in lung cancer. TCRdb processed the 5' RACE reads anew with MiXCR; each CDR3 protein has one entry. Of 45,000 to 55,000 distinct CDR3 sequences detected, about 5.8% appear once; the ten largest clones hold 11%. The sequencing used PBMCs, collected at surgery. These receptors were taken from a male donor with early-stage non-small cell lung cancer. Both conserved end residues are trimmed from each CDR3.

V gene	CDR3 protein
TRBV7-9	ASSPWDNEQF
TRBV5-1	ASSWGLGALNTGELF
TRBV29-1	SVGDSNQPQH
TRBV5-6	ASSLGQPGSYEQY
TRBV27	ASSFKWQGLNEKLF
TRBV5-4	ASSPTSGSEQF
TRBV5-5	ASSLELLAKRFYNEQF
TRBV28	ASSPRAAGTDTQY
TRBV15	ATRVAGVWEQF
TRBV12-3/TRBV12-4	ASRLTGADEQF
TRBV12-3/TRBV12-4	ASSQKNIQY
TRBV5-1	ASSPGPGRAGYNEQF
TRBV7-6	ASSLLSPGELF
TRBV20-1	SARGQVSQPQH
TRBV2	ASSDSAVTDTQY
TRBV19	ASSILGEGGNQPQH
TRBV20-1	SARSTGTDGELF
TRBV12-3/TRBV12-4	ASSFEDRQETQY
TRBV2	ASILAGDTQY
TRBV12-3/TRBV12-4	ASSKSRAYEQY
TRBV9	ASSVADSYEQY
TRBV6-6	ASSYSPSISYEQY
TRBV27	ASSLSVPSGGYEQY
TRBV12-3/TRBV12-4	ASSPGTSLRPL
TRBV28	ASSLGVLSSYEQY
TRBV3-1	ASSPNPNRAWEQF
TRBV20-1	SALPSGSYYEQY
TRBV29-1	SVEDSQASGELF
TRBV6-2/TRBV6-3	ASSYSGRQETQY
TRBV7-2	ASSTQRGQETQY
TRBV28	ASSPIFADTQY
TRBV27	ASTDAQGRGYT
TRBV19	ASSIPGLNTEAF
TRBV10-3	AISTGRESNQPQH
TRBV20-1	SARKLGAGGTDTQY
TRBV10-3	AISENLGVAETEAF
TRBV20-1	SASTLAEYEQY
TRBV4-1	ASSQDRLDEQY
TRBV5-4	ASSRGLPILNNSPLH
TRBV7-2	ASSLETRSAF
TRBV5-1	ASSFGTGPAYEQY
TRBV20-1	SAFESGSDSEQF
TRBV18	ASSPGGISGNTIY
TRBV6-6	ASRERLAGAYEQY
TRBV15	ATSRDRVNNEQF
TRBV18	ASSPKAGVGSGELF
TRBV12-3/TRBV12-4	ASRAGTGVEQY
TRBV18	ASSRGTGGEQY
TRBV19	ASTGTRFADTQY
TRBV5-1	ASSLVGLATDTQY
TRBV4-1	ASSQDGGGRREQF
TRBV5-4	ASSSQTRSRF
TRBV20-1	SALDRGGRDTQY
TRBV20-1	SAPRQTWHEQF